The 14 T cell receptor beta chains presented below share a single source sample, sequenced in a study of blood T cell repertoires in COVID-19. Some clones are missing from TCRdb's copy, which holds only in-frame ones; the method was immunoSEQ multiplex PCR. Among 250,000 or so clones listed, approximately 85% were seen once. Material for sequencing was PBMCs or T cells enriched from blood (not recorded which). These TCRs come from a woman aged 45-59 years who had recovered from COVID-19.

The gene calls are TRBV11-3 and TRBJ2-1; a possible D gene is TRBD2 (5 bases). Trimming stripped 0 bases from V and 10 bases from J, with 10 bases between. CDR3 size: 13 residues. Germline V CDR1 and CDR2: SGHNT, YENEEA. The CDR3 here is CASSLDDQREQFF. For the CDR3, the DNA is TGTGCCAGCAGCTTAGATGATCAGCGGGAGCAGTTCTTC.

This chain uses TRBV5-1 with TRBJ1-1, with a tentative D call TRBD1 (5 bases). With 4 bases removed from V and 0 bases from J, the gap between germline ends came to 10 bases. This CDR3 region has 14 residues. The germline V gene has CDR1 SGHRS and CDR2 YFSETQ. CDR3 in DNA: TGCGCCAGCAGCCCCTCAGGGATGAACACTGAAGCTTTCTTT. Its protein is CASSPSGMNTEAFF.

The rearrangement uses TRBV7-9 and TRBJ2-2; 9 nucleotides agree with TRBD2. The CDR3 has 15 residues. The trim removed 2 bases at V and 4 bases at J, leaving 2 bases unmatched. The germline gives CDR1 SEHNR, CDR2 FQNEAQ (reference sequence). In DNA, the CDR3 is TGTGCCAGCAGCTTACCTAGCGGGATCACCGGGGAGCTGTTTTTT. It codes for CASSLPSGITGELFF.

The table lists this clone with a few counts. The chain recombines TRBV5-1 with TRBJ1-1, with D possibly being TRBD1 (6 bases). Germline CDR1 is SGHRS and CDR2 is YFSETQ. The V gene lost 2 bases and the J gene lost 6 bases, with 14 bases spanning the gap. CDR3 size: 14 residues. The CDR3 sequence is CASSLPQGESEAFF. The CDR3 region has the DNA TGCGCCAGCAGCTTACCACAGGGTGAGTCTGAAGCTTTCTTT.

The V call is TRBV9, the J call TRBJ2-7, with TRBD2 matching over 7 bases. J gave up 10 bases and V 4 bases, and 17 bases lay outside the gene matches. This CDR3 is built from 15 residues. CDR1 and CDR2 (germline): SGDLS, YYNGEE. The CDR3 region is CASSPPGTIAGEQYF. CDR3 DNA: TGTGCCAGCAGCCCCCCGGGCACAATAGCGGGCGAACAGTACTTC.

The rearrangement joins TRBV2 to TRBJ1-5; a possible D gene is TRBD1 (5 bases). The CDR3 contains 13 residues. The germline CDR1 and CDR2 sequences are SNHLY and FYNNEI. The V end lost 5 bases, the J end lost 7 bases, and 12 bases lay between the germline ends. The CDR3 DNA reads as TGTGCCAGCAGTTACAGGTTCGGGCAGCCCCAGCATTTT. Residues: CASSYRFGQPQHF.

The chain combines TRBV5-8 with TRBJ1-5; the D gene is possibly TRBD1 (5 bases). The CDR3 is 16 residues long. Looked up from germline, CDR1 is SGHTS and CDR2 is YDEGEE. Trimming removed 1 base from V and 3 bases from J, with 14 bases in between. Here the CDR3 DNA reads TGTGCCAGCAGCTTGCGTCGGGGGATATACAATCAGCCCCAGCATTTT. This sequence encodes CASSLRRGIYNQPQHF.

The chain links TRBV3-1 (or the pseudogene TRBV3-2) to TRBJ2-3, with 13 bases matching TRBD2. In germline, CDR1 is LGHDT, CDR2 YNNKEL (reference sequence). V shed 1 base, J shed 0 bases, and the junction held 7 bases outside the gene matches. The CDR3 is made up of 19 amino acids. CDR3 sequence: CASSQGGTSGIYSTDTQYF. CDR3 nucleotide sequence: TGTGCCAGCAGCCAAGGGGGGACTAGCGGGATTTATAGCACAGATACGCAGTATTTT.

This clone was observed a single time. The J gene is TRBJ1-5, the V gene TRBV7-6; a weak D match, TRBD1 (5 bases). Germline V gives CDR1 SGHVS, CDR2 FNYEAQ. Trimming took off 2 bases at V and 3 bases at J, with 11 bases between the two ends. CDR3 length: 15 residues. CDR3 DNA sequence: TGTGCCAGCAGCTTATCGGCAGGGAACAATCAGCCCCAGCATTTT. This sequence encodes CASSLSAGNNQPQHF.

V is TRBV16 and J is TRBJ2-1; 7 bases line up with TRBD1. The ends lost 4 bases at V and 4 bases at J; junction bases unmatched: 4. Germline-derived CDR1 and CDR2 are KGHSY and FQNENV. The CDR3 runs 14 residues. Here the CDR3 reads CASSPGDRYNEQFF. The CDR3 DNA is TGTGCCAGCAGCCCAGGGGACAGATACAATGAGCAGTTCTTC.

The chain has TRBV15 and TRBJ2-2; 7 bases line up with TRBD2. The CDR3 is 16 amino acids. J was trimmed by 3 bases and V by 2 bases; bases with no gene match: 6. CDR1 LNHNV and CDR2 YYDKDF come from the germline V gene (reference sequence). CDR3 amino acids: CATSRLNLADTGELFF. In DNA form, the CDR3 reads TGTGCCACCAGCAGACTTAACCTAGCGGACACCGGGGAGCTGTTTTTT.

This clone was recorded only once. V is TRBV15 and J is TRBJ2-3; a possible D gene is TRBD2 (5 bases). The CDR3 covers 17 residues. The V end was cut by 3 bases, the J end by 2 bases, with 18 bases between. CDR1 is LNHNV and CDR2 is YYDKDF in the germline V gene (reference sequence). CDR3 nucleotide sequence: TGTGCCACCAGCAGTCGACTACCTCAATCTTTCACAGATACGCAGTATTTT. This gives the protein CATSSRLPQSFTDTQYF.

The rearrangement links TRBV2 to TRBJ2-5, with no clear D. V was clipped by 7 bases and J by 3 bases, with 6 bases between them. Germline V gene data show CDR1 as SNHLY and CDR2 as FYNNEI. The length of the CDR3 is 11 residues. The CDR3 nucleotides are TGTGCCAGCAAAAGAGAAGAGACCCAGTACTTC. Its protein is CASKREETQYF.

The chain couples TRBV3-1 (or the pseudogene TRBV3-2) to TRBJ1-1; TRBD1 is a possible D gene (6 bases). Deletions cut 1 base from V and 0 bases from J, with 12 bases between. From germline, CDR1 is LGHDT and CDR2 YNNKEL (reference sequence). This CDR3 comprises 16 residues. The CDR3 DNA is TGTGCCAGCAGCCAAGCCACAGGGTTAATGAACACTGAAGCTTTCTTT. Protein: CASSQATGLMNTEAFF.